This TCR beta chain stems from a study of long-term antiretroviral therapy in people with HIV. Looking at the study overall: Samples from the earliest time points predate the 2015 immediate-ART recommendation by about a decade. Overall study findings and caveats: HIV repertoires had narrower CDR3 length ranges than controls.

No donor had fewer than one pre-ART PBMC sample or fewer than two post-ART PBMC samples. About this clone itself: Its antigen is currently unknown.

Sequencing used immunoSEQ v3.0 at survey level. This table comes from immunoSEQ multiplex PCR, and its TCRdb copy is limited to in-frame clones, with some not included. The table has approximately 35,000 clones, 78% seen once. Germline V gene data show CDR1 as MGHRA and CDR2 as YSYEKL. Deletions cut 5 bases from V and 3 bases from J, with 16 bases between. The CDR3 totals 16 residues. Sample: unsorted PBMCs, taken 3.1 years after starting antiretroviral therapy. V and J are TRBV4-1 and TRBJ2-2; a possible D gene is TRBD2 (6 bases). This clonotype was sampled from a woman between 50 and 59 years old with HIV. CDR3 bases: TGCGCCAGCAGCTCCTTAGGCGGGGCCGACACCGGGGAGCTGTTTTTT. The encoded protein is CASSSLGGADTGELFF.